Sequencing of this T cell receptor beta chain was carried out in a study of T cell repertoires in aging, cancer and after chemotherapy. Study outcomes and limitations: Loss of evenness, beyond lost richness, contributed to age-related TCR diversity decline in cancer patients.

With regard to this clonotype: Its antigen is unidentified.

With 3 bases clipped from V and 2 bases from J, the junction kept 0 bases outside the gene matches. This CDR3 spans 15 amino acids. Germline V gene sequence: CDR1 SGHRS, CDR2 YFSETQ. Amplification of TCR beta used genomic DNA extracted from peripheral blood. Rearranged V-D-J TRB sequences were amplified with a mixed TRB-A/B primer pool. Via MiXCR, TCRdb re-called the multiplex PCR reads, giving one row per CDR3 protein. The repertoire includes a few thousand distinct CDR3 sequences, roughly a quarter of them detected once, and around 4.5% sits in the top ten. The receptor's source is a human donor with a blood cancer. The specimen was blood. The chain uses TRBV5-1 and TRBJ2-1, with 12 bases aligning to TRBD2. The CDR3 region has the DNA TGCGCCAGCAGCTCTAGCGGGGGGGCCTACAATGAGCAGTTCTTC. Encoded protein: CASSSSGGAYNEQFF.